The clone carrying this T cell receptor (beta chain) was seen many times. What it binds is not known. Adult healthy volunteers gave 2.5 ml peripheral blood for whole-blood RNA. The library had UMIs added by 3' ligation of an oligonucleotide to TCR cDNA. Cells were not sorted; total RNA input targeted about 1 to 1000 ng. Blood and skin TCR RNA was reverse transcribed with alpha and beta constant primers. Ligated cDNA underwent four rounds of PCR with nested alpha and beta constant region primers and SP2. TCRdb itself ran the 5' RACE reads through MiXCR, one entry per CDR3 protein. The sample lists 20,000 to 30,000 distinct CDR3 sequences, roughly a quarter seen once, with less than 2% in the top ten. These data originate in a study of naive and memory T cell subsets. General observations from the study: Potentially, T cell activation and differentiation skew this RNA-based measurement.

Germline V gene data show CDR1 as SGHVS and CDR2 as FNYEAQ. V was pared by 1 base and J by 7 bases, with 11 bases between. The CDR3 has 14 amino acids. The V and J genes are TRBV7-6 and TRBJ2-1, with D maybe TRBD1 (6 bases). The TCR comes from a female donor in good health. The CDR3 reads CASSLGQALNEQFF. In DNA, the CDR3 is TGTGCCAGCAGCTTAGGACAGGCATTGAATGAGCAGTTCTTC.